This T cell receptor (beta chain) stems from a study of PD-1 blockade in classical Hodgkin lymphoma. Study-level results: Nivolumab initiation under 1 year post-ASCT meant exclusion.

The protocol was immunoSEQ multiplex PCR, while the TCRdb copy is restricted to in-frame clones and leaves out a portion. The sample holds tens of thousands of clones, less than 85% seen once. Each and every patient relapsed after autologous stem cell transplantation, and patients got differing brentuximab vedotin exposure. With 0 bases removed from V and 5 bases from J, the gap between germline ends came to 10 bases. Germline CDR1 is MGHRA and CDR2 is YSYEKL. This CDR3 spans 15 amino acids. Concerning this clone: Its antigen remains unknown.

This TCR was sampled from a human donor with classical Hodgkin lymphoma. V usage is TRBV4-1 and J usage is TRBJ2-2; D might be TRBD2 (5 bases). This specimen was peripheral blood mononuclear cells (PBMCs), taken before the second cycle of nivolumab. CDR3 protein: CASSQDRGITGELFF. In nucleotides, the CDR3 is TGCGCCAGCAGCCAAGATCGGGGAATAACCGGGGAGCTGTTTTTT.